This paragraph reports one T cell receptor (beta chain). Its target is unknown. Gene names are the mouse ones. The observed sequence ends 1 residue before the CDR3 terminus, with the missing tail filled in from the germline J gene. These data come from a study of tissue T cells after allogeneic stem cell transplantation. Study outcomes and limitations: Shared clones across patients were few; motif clustering revealed tissue-specific shared signatures.

The repertoire was sequenced with immunoSEQ multiplex PCR; TCRdb's copy has only in-frame clones and lacks some. The table lists over 40,000 clones, around 70% of them singletons. The CDR3 is 16 amino acids. The germline CDR1 and CDR2 sequences are FNHDT and SITEND (reference sequence). Unmatched junction bases numbered 10, after V lost 4 bases and J lost 3 bases. The TCR sequence derives from a pool of C57BL/6 mice in good health. This chain uses TRBV19 with TRBJ2-4, with 8 positions matching TRBD2. Input material: sorted cells pooled from one or two spleens. CDR3 DNA (partial): TGTGCCAGCAGTCCTCACCCTACTGGGGGCCAAAACACCTTGTAC. This translates into CASSPHPTGGQNTLY. The full CDR3 is CASSPHPTGGQNTLYF.